The clone carrying this T cell receptor beta chain was counted between two and nine times. The sample is drawn from a study of blood T cell repertoires in COVID-19. Study in general: Acute and convalescent COVID-19 specimens originated in the United States, Italy and Spain.

Per germline, CDR1 SEHNR and CDR2 FQNEAQ (reference sequence). There are 12 residues in the CDR3. Trimming removed 5 bases at V and 8 bases at J, with 9 bases between. In the original workflow: Estimation of nucleated cell counts relied on the amplification of reference gene primers. Sequencing was performed with immunoSEQ multiplex PCR; in TCRdb, only in-frame clones are kept and a portion is missing. The V and J calls and the clone size are those of that table, but D and trimming were determined from the DNA. Of roughly 100,000 clones listed, about 84% were seen once; the top ten hold 13% to 15%. The chain uses TRBV7-9 and TRBJ2-2; D remains unclear. This TCR derives from a woman in her sixties or seventies with acute or convalescent COVID-19. Specimen: peripheral blood. CDR3 loop: CASSRDGGELFF. CDR3 DNA sequence: TGTGCCAGCAGCCGCGATGGTGGGGAGCTGTTTTTT.